These 30 T cell receptor beta chains were all obtained from the same sample, sequenced in a study of tumor and adjacent non-tumor tissue in lung cancer. Three rounds of nested PCR, following a modified ARM-PCR protocol, produced the TCRbeta library. TCRdb re-called the multiplex PCR reads through MiXCR, storing one row per CDR3 protein. The sample comprises approximately 68,000 distinct CDR3 sequences, roughly 73% of which are singletons, and 28% rests with the top ten. This sample's RNA came from whole unsorted tissue. Input material: lung tumor tissue. All receptors come from a man in his sixties with non-small cell lung cancer.

With regard to this clonotype: This likely comes from a read error, as the CDR3 has no conserved phenylalanine or tryptophan at its end. The chain's CDR3 is CSADYTGELFV. CDR3 sequence (DNA): TGTAGCGCTGACTACACCGGGGAGCTGTTTGTT. This chain links TRBV29-1 with TRBJ2-2; D may be TRBD2 (5 bases). Germline CDR1 reads SQVTM; CDR2 reads ANQGSEA. This CDR3 has 11 residues.

This clonotype counts as medium-sized. Compared with germline, one end of the junction differs, possibly owing to a read error. The J gene is TRBJ2-7, the V gene TRBV6-1, with a tentative D call TRBD2 (5 bases). The CDR3 has 14 amino acids. Germline CDR1 reads MNHNS; CDR2 reads SASEGT. The CDR3 spells CASSEASAPTRGHF. The DNA of the CDR3 is TGTGCCAGCAGTGAAGCAAGTGCACCTACCCGCGGGCACTTC.

Of note for this clonotype: Its ends do not fully match the called genes, so a read error is possible. The V call is TRBV29-1, the J call TRBJ2-5; D gene uncertain. Germline V gene lookup returns CDR1 SQVTM and CDR2 ANQGSEA. The CDR3 is 14 residues long. The DNA for the CDR3 is TGCTGCGCCTCGCACAGCTACCGACAAGATACCCAGTACTTC. This gives the protein CCASHSYRQDTQYF.

This chain connects TRBV6-5 to TRBJ2-5; TRBD2 is a possible D gene (6 bases). Per the germline V gene, CDR1 is MNHEY and CDR2 is SVGAGI. Trimming removed 5 bases at V and 5 bases at J, with 18 bases between. This CDR3 has 15 residues. CDR3 in amino acids: CASSPNPGLKETQYF. DNA for the CDR3: TGTGCCAGCAGTCCTAACCCGGGACTCAAGGAGACCCAGTACTTC.

This sequence joins TRBV10-2 and TRBJ2-5; 7 bases align to TRBD1. The CDR3 consists of 14 residues. Germline CDR1 and CDR2: WSHSY and SAAADI. The ends lost 10 bases at V and 11 bases at J; junction bases unmatched: 19. Written as DNA, the CDR3 is TGCGCCACAAAATCCGGACAGGCGACTGAGAAACAGTACTTC. Residues: CATKSGQATEKQYF.

As concerns this clonotype: An end of the junction does not agree with germline; a read error may underlie this. This chain uses TRBV5-6 with TRBJ2-7; D may correspond to TRBD1 or TRBD2 (5 bases each). CDR1 SGHDT and CDR2 YYEEEE come from the germline V gene. The CDR3 is made up of 14 amino acids. The CDR3 region has the DNA TGTGGCAGCAGCCGGGGCCCCATCAACTACGAGCAATACTTC. Amino acid sequence: CGSSRGPINYEQYF. The full variable domain, in which reference TRBV5-6 and TRBJ2-7 provide the parts outside the CDR3, is DAGVTQSPTHLIKTRGQQVTLRCSPKSGHDTVSWYQQALGQGPQFIFQYYEEEERQRGNFPDRFSGHQFPNYSSELNVNALLLGDSALYLCGSSRGPINYEQYFGPGTRLTVT.

This clonotype occurred a few times. The conserved phenylalanine or tryptophan normally closing the CDR3 is absent here, so this likely arose from a read error. V is TRBV5-1 and J is TRBJ1-1; D may be TRBD1 (6 bases). Germline V gives CDR1 SGHRS, CDR2 YFSETQ. With 4 bases removed from V and 0 bases from J, the gap between germline ends came to 10 bases. This CDR3 comprises 14 residues. The CDR3 protein is CASSPAGVNTEAFS. The CDR3 DNA reads TGCGCCAGCAGCCCGGCAGGGGTGAACACTGAAGCTTTCTCT.

Remarks on this clonotype: Given the absence of the conserved phenylalanine or tryptophan at the CDR3 end, a read error is likely. The rearrangement joins TRBV6-5 to TRBJ2-3, with D perhaps matching TRBD2 (6 bases). With 5 bases removed from V and 2 bases from J, the gap between germline ends came to 14 bases. CDR1 is MNHEY, CDR2 SVGAGI, per germline. CDR3 length: 15 amino acids. Here the CDR3 reads CASSPRAGDTDTQYV. The DNA of the CDR3 is TGTGCCAGCAGTCCCAGAGCGGGTGACACAGATACGCAGTATGTT.

Worth noting for this clonotype: A read error may produce the germline difference seen at one junction end. The rearrangement links TRBV11-1 to TRBJ2-7; 9 bases are shared with TRBD1. Germline V gene lookup returns CDR1 SGHAT and CDR2 FQDESV (reference sequence). The CDR3 is 13 amino acids. CDR3 sequence: CASSPQGADEHYF. The CDR3 DNA follows: TGTGCCAGCAGCCCACAGGGGGCGGACGAGCATTATTTC.

Regarding this clonotype: Mismatch with germline at one junction end may stem from a read error. The chain is built from TRBV20-1 and TRBJ1-5; no reliable D call. The CDR3 totals 14 residues. CDR1 is DFQATT, CDR2 SNEGSKA, per germline (reference sequence). The CDR3 region has the DNA TGCAATGCTTGTCGGACTGATAGCAATCAGCCCCGGCATTTT. Translated, it gives CNACRTDSNQPRHF.

For this clonotype: Its ends do not fully match the called genes, so a read error is possible. The V gene is TRBV10-2, the J gene TRBJ2-2; weak D call: TRBD1 (5 bases). The CDR3 covers 13 residues. CDR1 WSHSY and CDR2 SAAADI come from the germline V gene. The CDR3 bases are TGTGACAGCAGAGCCCGATCCTCCGGGGAGCTGTTTTTT. This encodes CDSRARSSGELFF.

The chain recombines TRBV20-1 with TRBJ2-3; 7 bases agree with TRBD2. CDR3 length equals 15 residues. The V gene's germline CDR1 is DFQATT and CDR2 SNEGSKA (reference sequence). V gave up 5 bases and J gave up 3 bases; unmatched junction bases: 11. The CDR3 here is CSASLSAGRTDTQYF. For the CDR3, the DNA is TGCAGTGCTTCCCTATCAGCGGGAAGAACAGATACGCAGTATTTT.

As regards this clonotype: With a much larger clone just one base away, this may be a read error. V is TRBV28 and J is TRBJ1-5; D is uncertain. Germline V CDR1 and CDR2: MDHEN, SYDVKM. This CDR3 spans 15 amino acids. V was clipped by 6 bases and J by 11 bases, with 23 bases between them. This CDR3 is CASSVPGSQSQSQHF. The CDR3 DNA reads as TGTGCCAGCAGCGTCCCGGGGTCCCAGAGCCAGTCCCAGCATTTT. Using reference TRBV28 and TRBJ1-5 for the parts outside the CDR3, the full variable domain is DVKVTQSSRYLVKRTGEKVFLECVQDMDHENMFWYRQDPGLGLRLIYFSYDVKMKEKGDIPEGYSVSREKKERFSLILESASTNQTSMYLCASSVPGSQSQSQHFGDGTRLSIL.

About this clonotype itself: Here the CDR3 omits its conserved ending phenylalanine or tryptophan, so a read error is the likely source. This chain joins TRBV20-1 and TRBJ1-2; D not resolved. CDR1 and CDR2 (germline): DFQATT, SNEGSKA (reference sequence). The CDR3 is 14 residues long. Deletions cut 5 bases from V and 1 base from J, with 14 bases between. For the CDR3, the DNA is TGCAGTGCTCCAGAGAGCGGGTTTAACTATGGCTACACCGTC. Translation: CSAPESGFNYGYTV.

This clonotype was counted only a few times. At one end, the junction sequence differs from germline, possibly due to a read error. The CDR3 region is CSVRDSGDQETQYF. The DNA for the CDR3 is TGCAGTGTTAGAGATAGTGGGGATCAAGAGACCCAGTACTTC. The rearrangement links TRBV20-1 to TRBJ2-5; D remains ambiguous. Per germline, CDR1 DFQATT and CDR2 SNEGSKA (reference sequence). The CDR3 contains 14 residues.

This clonotype was found a few times. The chain carries TRBV11-1 and TRBJ2-2; D is uncertain. CDR1 and CDR2 from the germline V gene are SGHAT and FQDESV (reference sequence). Deletions cut 9 bases from V and 5 bases from J, with 16 bases between. This CDR3 is 14 amino acids long. The CDR3 region is CARRYPSGTGELFF. The CDR3 DNA reads as TGTGCCAGAAGGTATCCTAGTGGAACCGGGGAGCTGTTTTTT.

This chain links TRBV29-1 with TRBJ1-2; tentatively, D is TRBD1 (5 bases). Germline V gene data show CDR1 as SQVTM and CDR2 as ANQGSEA. This CDR3 contains 10 residues. The DNA for the CDR3 is TGCAGTGTAGGAGGGGAAAGCTACACCTTC. As protein: CSVGGESYTF.

About this clonotype itself: At one end the junction does not follow the germline gene, possibly because of a read error. CDR3 coding DNA: TGTGACATCGGTGAACACGGGACTAGCGGGAGGGACTCTGGGGCCAACGTCCTGACGTTC. Translating gives CDIGEHGTSGRDSGANVLTF. V usage is TRBV10-3 and J usage is TRBJ2-6; 16 bases fit TRBD2. CDR1 and CDR2 from the germline V gene are ENHRY and SYGVKD. The CDR3 runs 20 residues.

The gene calls are TRBV5-4 and TRBJ1-6, with 7 bases identical to TRBD1. This CDR3 contains 15 residues. The germline V gene has CDR1 SGHNT and CDR2 YYREEE (reference sequence). The ends lost 2 bases at V and 8 bases at J; junction bases unmatched: 7. CDR3 nucleotides: TGTGCCAGCAGCTTCCCGACAGGGAGCGATTCACCCCTCCACTTT. Protein product: CASSFPTGSDSPLHF.

With respect to this clonotype: A read error may account for a junction end that differs from germline. The chain couples TRBV10-3 to TRBJ2-3, with 8 positions matching TRBD2. Germline V gene lookup returns CDR1 ENHRY and CDR2 SYGVKD. The CDR3 consists of 15 residues. CDR3 region: CVISECTSGTDTQYF. The CDR3 DNA follows: TGTGTCATCAGTGAGTGTACTAGCGGCACAGATACACAGTATTTT.

In this sample, this clonotype turned up once. The junction departs from germline at one end; a sequencing error may be responsible. The chain carries TRBV6-2 or TRBV6-3 and TRBJ2-3; the D is unclear. This CDR3 comprises 13 residues. Germline assignment: CDR1 MNHEY and CDR2 SVGEGT. The CDR3 reads CACIGCSRDTQYF. The CDR3 nucleotides are TGTGCCTGTATCGGGTGTAGCAGAGATACGCAGTATTTT.

Details on this clonotype: One end of the junction fails to match germline, which may point to a read error. The chain has TRBV29-1 and TRBJ1-4, with TRBD1 as a possible D gene (6 bases). From germline, CDR1 is SQVTM and CDR2 ANQGSEA. This CDR3 contains 14 residues. CDR3 nucleotide sequence: TGTAGTGTTGAGGGGGGCACCAGTAATGAAAAACTGTTTTTT. This translates into CSVEGGTSNEKLFF.

Worth noting for this clonotype: Sequence at one end of the junction differs from germline and may be a read error. The CDR3 DNA sequence: TGTGTCAACAGCTTCGGGAAACTACAAAATGAGCACTTCTTC. Translating gives CVNSFGKLQNEHFF. The chain recombines TRBV11-1 with TRBJ2-1, with D tentatively TRBD2 (5 bases). The CDR3 totals 14 residues. Germline V gene lookup returns CDR1 SGHAT and CDR2 FQDESV (reference sequence).

On this clonotype: A much larger clone differs from this one at a single base, so this may be a read error. The rearrangement joins TRBV28 to TRBJ1-2, with 8 bases matching TRBD1. Germline V gives CDR1 MDHEN, CDR2 SYDVKM. The CDR3 totals 16 residues. V shed 6 bases and J 5 bases; nucleotides not matched to a gene: 14. The CDR3 DNA follows: TGTGCCAGCAGGTCTCCGAGACAGGGGTCCCTATATGGCTACACCTTC. Translation: CASRSPRQGSLYGYTF.

On this clonotype: One end of the junction varies from germline; a read error may be responsible. This chain links TRBV29-1 with TRBJ2-3, with 8 bases lining up with TRBD1. The germline gives CDR1 SQVTM, CDR2 ANQGSEA. The CDR3 loop spans 15 amino acids. CDR3 nucleotides: TGCAGTGCTCAGACAGGGGCGGGTAGCACAGGTACGCAGTATTTT. Translation: CSAQTGAGSTGTQYF.

This clonotype was seen a few times. A single base separates this from a much larger clone, so it may be a read error. The rearrangement joins TRBV20-1 to TRBJ2-5; D gene uncertain. Germline V lookup: CDR1 DFQATT, CDR2 SNEGSKA (reference sequence). Trimming cost V 8 bases and J 5 bases, with 15 bases left between them. The CDR3 runs 12 residues. Here the CDR3 reads CSTTVVGETQYF. The CDR3, as DNA: TGCAGTACTACGGTGGTAGGGGAGACCCAGTACTTC.

Points on this clonotype: An end of the junction differs from the germline gene, which may be a read error. The V and J genes are TRBV10-2 and TRBJ2-7; D gene uncertain. CDR1 and CDR2 (germline): WSHSY, SAAADI. The CDR3 length is 14 residues. CDR3 nucleotide sequence: TGCGACAGCAGTGACGAAGGGAACCCCTACGAGCAGTACTTT. This gives the protein CDSSDEGNPYEQYF.

A word on this clonotype: The conserved phenylalanine or tryptophan normally closing the CDR3 is absent here, so this likely arose from a read error. No DNA is shown, since the ends of the CDR3 on it are uncertain; the CDR3 is the one TCRdb lists. The gene calls are TRBV20-1 and TRBJ2-7; the table's D call of TRBD1 was not tested on the DNA. The CDR3 spans 12 amino acids, including both terminal residues. Per the germline V gene, CDR1 is DFQATT and CDR2 is SNEGSKA (reference sequence). CDR3 loop: CIASTGGGEKYY.

To note about this clonotype: At one end the junction does not follow the germline gene, possibly because of a read error. V and J are TRBV20-1 and TRBJ2-7; no definite D call. The germline CDR1 and CDR2 sequences are DFQATT and SNEGSKA (reference sequence). This CDR3 spans 11 amino acids. The CDR3 sequence is CSARYGYEQYF. CDR3 in DNA: TGTAGTGCTAGATATGGCTACGAGCAGTACTTC.

Comments on this clonotype: A read error may account for a junction end that differs from germline. V is TRBV20-1 and J is TRBJ2-2; tentatively, D is TRBD2 (6 bases). Germline CDR1 and CDR2: DFQATT and SNEGSKA (reference sequence). This CDR3 is 15 amino acids long. In nucleotides, the CDR3 is TGCATTGCTAGGGGATGGTCGCGGGATACCGGGGAGCTGTTTTTT. This translates into CIARGWSRDTGELFF.